Shown below are 20 T cell receptor beta chains from a single sample sequenced in a study of blood T cell repertoires in COVID-19. The table came from immunoSEQ multiplex PCR; TCRdb's copy has only in-frame clones and leaves some out. The profile covers 400,000 to 500,000 clones, with approximately 90% appearing a single time and over 1.1% taken by the ten largest. The sequencing input was peripheral blood. These receptor sequences come from a woman aged 30 to 39 with active or convalescent COVID-19.

This clone occurred once. The rearrangement joins TRBV20-1 to TRBJ1-1, with D uncertain. Trimming took 4 bases from V and 6 from J, leaving 6 bases between them. Germline CDR1 and CDR2: DFQATT and SNEGSKA (reference sequence). The CDR3 totals 10 residues. CDR3 DNA: TGCAGTGCTAAGCTGTCTGAAGCTTTCTTT. This codes for CSAKLSEAFF.

The rearrangement joins TRBV25-1 to TRBJ1-1; the match to TRBD1 covers 7 bases. The V and J ends lost 1 base and 5 bases, in that order; junction bases with no gene match: 4. Looked up from germline, CDR1 is MGHDK and CDR2 is SYGVNS. The CDR3 runs 14 residues. Here the CDR3 reads CASSELQGVTEAFF. In DNA form, the CDR3 reads TGTGCCAGCAGTGAATTGCAGGGGGTGACTGAAGCTTTCTTT.

The chain joins TRBV11-1 to TRBJ1-4, with 7 positions matching TRBD1. Germline V gives CDR1 SGHAT, CDR2 FQDESV (reference sequence). V shed 4 bases and J 0 bases; nucleotides not matched to a gene: 5. The CDR3 extends over 16 amino acids. Here the CDR3 DNA reads TGTGCCAGCAGCTCGGGACAGCTGACAACTAATGAAAAACTGTTTTTT. Its protein is CASSSGQLTTNEKLFF.

V usage is TRBV10-1 and J usage is TRBJ2-3, with TRBD2 matching over 7 bases. The junction had 1 base not matched to a gene; V was cut back by 3 bases and J by 1 base. There are 14 residues in the CDR3. CDR1 and CDR2 (germline): WNHNN, SYGVQD (reference sequence). CDR3: CASSDTSGTDTQYF. For the CDR3, the DNA is TGCGCCAGCAGTGACACTAGCGGCACAGATACGCAGTATTTT.

The chain joins TRBV5-5 to TRBJ2-7, with 8 positions matching TRBD1. The germline V gene encodes CDR1 SGHKS and CDR2 YYEKEE (reference sequence). Germline trimming cut 4 bases from V and 1 base from J; bases unmatched to any gene: 4. CDR3 length equals 14 residues. CDR3 sequence reads: CASSLGQASYEQYF. The CDR3 bases are TGTGCCAGCAGCCTGGGACAGGCATCCTACGAGCAGTACTTC.

The rearrangement joins TRBV6-5 to TRBJ2-1; D is possibly TRBD2 (6 bases). CDR3 length: 12 amino acids. The germline V and J ends were trimmed by 9 bases and 16 bases, with 22 bases remaining between them. Germline CDR1 MNHEY, CDR2 SVGAGI. Here the CDR3 reads CASVGRRDGPFF. CDR3 nucleotide sequence: TGTGCCAGTGTAGGTAGGCGGGACGGCCCCTTCTTC.

The chain recombines TRBV29-1 with TRBJ2-2; the D gene is possibly TRBD2 (6 bases). Germline CDR1 reads SQVTM; CDR2 reads ANQGSEA. V lost 7 bases, J lost 3 bases, and 12 bases lay in between. This CDR3 has 13 residues. This CDR3 is CSAIGGDTGELFF. CDR3 nucleotide sequence: TGCAGCGCCATTGGCGGGGACACCGGGGAGCTGTTTTTT.

The J gene is TRBJ2-3, the V gene TRBV18; no firm D call. V dropped 3 bases and J dropped 7 bases, with 11 bases sitting between them. Per the germline V gene, CDR1 is KGHSH and CDR2 is LQKENI. The CDR3 consists of 13 residues. For the CDR3, the DNA is TGTGCCAGCTCACCTCAGAGCGAGTATACGCAGTATTTT. As protein: CASSPQSEYTQYF. The full variable domain, its missing parts supplied by reference TRBV18 and TRBJ2-3, is NAGVMQNPRHLVRRRGQEARLRCSPMKGHSHVYWYRQLPEEGLKFMVYLQKENIIDESGMPKERFSAEFPKEGPSILRIQQVVRGDSAAYFCASSPQSEYTQYFGPGTRLTVL.

The chain is built from TRBV6-1 and TRBJ1-1; D is undetermined. This CDR3 is 14 amino acids long. V dropped 3 bases and J dropped 1 base, with 9 bases sitting between them. Germline CDR1 and CDR2: MNHNS and SASEGT. The CDR3: CASSDVSRNTEAFF. CDR3 sequence (DNA): TGTGCCAGCAGTGATGTCAGTCGGAACACTGAAGCTTTCTTT.

This chain joins TRBV4-1 and TRBJ2-1; D ambiguous. The CDR3 is 14 residues long. Deletions cut 1 base from V and 5 bases from J, with 9 bases between. The germline V gene encodes CDR1 MGHRA and CDR2 YSYEKL. Here the CDR3 DNA reads TGCGCCAGCAGCCAAGTAGCTAGTGACAATGAGCAGTTCTTC. Its translation is CASSQVASDNEQFF.

This chain uses TRBV30 with TRBJ1-1, with 8 nucleotides matching TRBD1. Germline V lookup: CDR1 GTSNPN, CDR2 SVGIG (reference sequence). CDR3 length equals 14 residues. Trimming took 3 bases from V and 4 from J; bases not matched to a gene: 7. For the CDR3, the DNA is TGTGCCTGGAGACTGGACAGGGTAAGCACTGAAGCTTTCTTT. Translated, it gives CAWRLDRVSTEAFF.

The chain carries TRBV30 and TRBJ2-1, with TRBD2 as a possible D gene (6 bases). The germline V and J ends were trimmed by 1 base and 0 bases, with 22 bases remaining between them. This CDR3 comprises 19 residues. The V gene's germline CDR1 is GTSNPN and CDR2 SVGIG (reference sequence). The CDR3 spells CAWSGRLGYGSSSYNEQFF. CDR3 in DNA: TGTGCCTGGAGTGGGCGACTAGGTTACGGTTCTAGCTCCTACAATGAGCAGTTCTTC.

The chain uses TRBV28 and TRBJ2-1; 12 positions match TRBD2. The germline V gene has CDR1 MDHEN and CDR2 SYDVKM. V shed 8 bases and J 7 bases; nucleotides not matched to a gene: 9. CDR3 length equals 15 residues. The CDR3 region is CASHSSGGESNEQFF. CDR3 nucleotide sequence: TGTGCCAGCCACTCTAGCGGGGGGGAATCTAATGAGCAGTTCTTC.

The chain has TRBV11-2 and TRBJ2-1, with 7 bases fitting TRBD1. This CDR3 has 15 amino acids. The germline V gene has CDR1 SGHAT and CDR2 FQNNGV. Trimming at V came to 2 bases and at J to 6 bases, leaving 7 bases not matched to a gene. CDR3 nucleotides: TGTGCCAGCAGCTTAACAACAGGGGTTATCAATGAGCAGTTCTTC. It encodes CASSLTTGVINEQFF.

This chain connects TRBV7-9 to TRBJ2-3, with 11 bases fitting TRBD2. With 1 base clipped from V and 5 bases from J, the junction kept 5 bases outside the gene matches. The CDR3 covers 16 residues. CDR1 and CDR2 from the germline V gene are SEHNR and FQNEAQ (reference sequence). CDR3 in DNA: TGTGCCAGCAGCTTAGTTGGACTAGCGGGTCAAGATACGCAGTATTTT. This gives the protein CASSLVGLAGQDTQYF.

The rearrangement joins TRBV7-2 to TRBJ2-7, with 7 positions matching TRBD2. Germline V gene sequence: CDR1 SGHTA, CDR2 FQGNSA. V lost 4 bases to trimming and J lost 6 bases; unmatched junction nucleotides: 15. The CDR3 contains 16 residues. Written as DNA, the CDR3 is TGTGCCAGCAGCTCAGCCGGGACTATTCTCGCGGCCGAGCAGTACTTC. It specifies CASSSAGTILAAEQYF.

The J gene is TRBJ1-1, the V gene TRBV7-9, with 9 bases that match TRBD1. Germline values: CDR1 SEHNR, CDR2 FQNEAQ (reference sequence). The CDR3 extends over 17 amino acids. With 5 bases clipped from V and 5 bases from J, the junction kept 15 bases outside the gene matches. The CDR3 sequence: CASSPQLGQGRATEAFF. In DNA form, the CDR3 reads TGTGCCAGCAGCCCACAACTGGGACAGGGAAGGGCGACTGAAGCTTTCTTT. The full variable domain, its missing parts supplied by reference TRBV7-9 and TRBJ1-1, is DTGVSQNPRHKITKRGQNVTFRCDPISEHNRLYWYRQTLGQGPEFLTYFQNEAQLEKSRLLSDRFSAERPKGSFSTLEIQRTEQGDSAMYLCASSPQLGQGRATEAFFGQGTRLTVV.

This clone was counted only a few times. CDR3 sequence (DNA): TGTGCCAGCAGTAGGGGGCGCTTGGCTTTCTTT. As protein: CASSRGRLAFF. The chain is built from TRBV28 and TRBJ1-1; 7 bases fit TRBD1. V trimming: 5 bases; J trimming: 11 bases; junction bases outside the gene matches: 5. CDR1 and CDR2 (germline): MDHEN, SYDVKM. The CDR3 is 11 residues long.

The chain has TRBV10-1 and TRBJ2-7; 10 nucleotides line up with TRBD1. The CDR3 runs to 17 residues. Germline lookup yields CDR1 WNHNN and CDR2 SYGVQD (reference sequence). Trimming cost V 7 bases and J 0 bases; bases outside gene matches: 12. CDR3 nucleotide sequence: TGCGCCAGCAAAGACCATTGCGGGACAGGGGCCTCCTACGAGCAGTACTTC. It is translated as CASKDHCGTGASYEQYF.

The chain is built from TRBV19 and TRBJ2-3; 8 bases agree with TRBD1. J lost 2 bases, V lost 3 bases, and 4 bases had no gene match. Germline V gene lookup returns CDR1 LNHDA and CDR2 SQIVND (reference sequence). There are 15 residues in the CDR3. The CDR3 region is CASSIGTGNTDTQYF. The CDR3 DNA reads as TGTGCCAGTAGTATTGGGACAGGTAACACAGATACGCAGTATTTT. The complete variable domain, with remaining parts taken from reference TRBV19 and TRBJ2-3, reads DGGITQSPKYLFRKEGQNVTLSCEQNLNHDAMYWYRQDPGQGLRLIYYSQIVNDFQKGDIAEGYSVSREKKESFPLTVTSAQKNPTAFYLCASSIGTGNTDTQYFGPGTRLTVL.